The 14 T cell receptor beta chains reported below all come from one sample, sequenced in a study of cytomegalovirus exposure and HLA in healthy donors. Primers for the PCR totalled 60 Vbeta and 13 Jbeta. Produced via immunoSEQ multiplex PCR; TCRdb's table is partial and in-frame only. Altogether 150,000 to 200,000 clones are present, roughly four fifths being singletons, with the ten largest covering about 2.1%. Sequencing was carried out using PBMCs. The receptors originated from a woman aged 30 to 39 in good health and CMV-seropositive.

The chain combines TRBV5-4 with TRBJ2-5, with TRBD1 matching 7 bases. CDR1 and CDR2 from the germline V gene are SGHNT and YYREEE (reference sequence). Trimming took 0 bases from V and 1 from J; bases not matched to a gene: 6. This CDR3 has 16 residues. Written as DNA, the CDR3 is TGTGCCAGCAGCTTGGGGGGGACAGCCTTCCAAGAGACCCAGTACTTC. Protein: CASSLGGTAFQETQYF.

A note on this clone: Additional DNA sequences in this sample encode the identical CDR3. The V and J genes are TRBV2 and TRBJ1-1; D is perhaps TRBD1 (6 bases). Trimming cost V 6 bases and J 3 bases, with 11 bases left between them. The germline CDR1 and CDR2 sequences are SNHLY and FYNNEI. The CDR3 extends over 13 amino acids. CDR3 nucleotide sequence: TGTGCCAGCAGAACAGGGTGGGACACTGAAGCTTTCTTT. This translates into CASRTGWDTEAFF.

The chain links TRBV28 to TRBJ2-2; no firm D call. V lost 5 bases, J lost 9 bases, and 10 bases lay in between. Germline V lookup: CDR1 MDHEN, CDR2 SYDVKM. The CDR3 sequence is 12 residues long. The CDR3, as DNA: TGTGCCAGCAGTGCCTTTCTACGGGAGCTGTTTTTT. This codes for CASSAFLRELFF.

This chain uses TRBV6-5 with TRBJ2-7, with 10 bases that match TRBD1. Germline V gene data show CDR1 as MNHEY and CDR2 as SVGAGI. The CDR3 contains 15 residues. Trimming at V came to 6 bases and at J to 2 bases, leaving 7 bases not matched to a gene. The CDR3 protein is CASRAGQGLTYEQYF. In DNA, the CDR3 is TGTGCCAGCAGGGCGGGACAGGGGCTGACCTACGAGCAGTACTTC.

In its sample, this clone was seen once. The V gene is TRBV7-2, the J gene TRBJ1-2, with 7 bases that match TRBD1. Germline values: CDR1 SGHTA, CDR2 FQGNSA. The ends lost 4 bases at V and 5 bases at J; junction bases unmatched: 7. The CDR3 runs 14 residues. The CDR3 reads CASSSDRVGYGYTF. The CDR3 bases are TGTGCCAGCAGCTCCGACAGGGTAGGGTATGGCTACACCTTC.

This clone was seen more than once but under ten times. The chain combines TRBV6-5 with TRBJ2-3; 8 nucleotides match TRBD2. Germline lookup yields CDR1 MNHEY and CDR2 SVGAGI. The CDR3 extends over 16 amino acids. V lost 2 bases and J lost 3; bases outside the gene matches: 7. CDR3 in amino acids: CASSYESSGRTDTQYF. CDR3 nucleotides: TGTGCCAGCAGTTACGAATCTAGCGGGCGGACAGATACGCAGTATTTT.

This chain uses TRBV18 with TRBJ2-5; 8 positions match TRBD1. The germline V gene encodes CDR1 KGHSH and CDR2 LQKENI. The CDR3 length is 15 residues. The V and J ends lost 5 bases and 0 bases, in that order; junction bases with no gene match: 5. The chain's CDR3 is CASSYGTGNQETQYF. DNA for the CDR3: TGTGCCAGCTCATACGGGACAGGAAACCAAGAGACCCAGTACTTC. Complete variable domain (other parts from reference TRBV18 and TRBJ2-5): NAGVMQNPRHLVRRRGQEARLRCSPMKGHSHVYWYRQLPEEGLKFMVYLQKENIIDESGMPKERFSAEFPKEGPSILRIQQVVRGDSAAYFCASSYGTGNQETQYFGPGTRLLVL.

The chain links TRBV7-9 to TRBJ2-5; tentative D call: TRBD1 (5 bases). Trimming took off 1 base at V and 5 bases at J, with 20 bases between the two ends. This CDR3 region has 17 residues. The germline V gene has CDR1 SEHNR and CDR2 FQNEAQ (reference sequence). In nucleotides, the CDR3 is TGTGCCAGCAGCTTAGTACTCCCAGGGCCCCCCTTTGAGACCCAGTACTTC. It is translated as CASSLVLPGPPFETQYF.

This clone was recorded once. This chain uses TRBV4-1 with TRBJ1-3, with unresolved D. This CDR3 spans 15 amino acids. The ends were cut back, 5 bases at V and 0 bases at J, with 11 bases in the middle. Germline assignment: CDR1 MGHRA and CDR2 YSYEKL. The CDR3 DNA sequence: TGCGCCAGCAGCGACTGGGAGAGCTCTGGAAACACCATATATTTT. Translation: CASSDWESSGNTIYF.

The chain couples TRBV5-5 to TRBJ1-1; D possibly corresponds to TRBD1 (6 bases). Germline V gene lookup returns CDR1 SGHKS and CDR2 YYEKEE (reference sequence). The CDR3 consists of 15 residues. With 0 bases removed from V and 3 bases from J, the gap between germline ends came to 12 bases. DNA for the CDR3: TGTGCCAGCAGCTTGGAGGGGGGGCAACACACTGAAGCTTTCTTT. This sequence encodes CASSLEGGQHTEAFF. The entire variable domain, with the rest obtained from reference TRBV5-5 and TRBJ1-1, is as follows: DAGVTQSPTHLIKTRGQQVTLRCSPISGHKSVSWYQQVLGQGPQFIFQYYEKEERGRGNFPDRFSARQFPNYSSELNVNALLLGDSALYLCASSLEGGQHTEAFFGQGTRLTVV.

V gene TRBV30 combines with J gene TRBJ2-1; D possibly corresponds to TRBD1 (6 bases). Between the trimmed V and J ends, which lost 5 bases and 2 bases, there was a span of 13 bases. The CDR3 extends over 14 amino acids. The germline CDR1 and CDR2 sequences are GTSNPN and SVGIG (reference sequence). In nucleotides, the CDR3 is TGTGCCTGGGGGGGCGGGTTTGCCTACAATGAGCAGTTCTTC. Translation: CAWGGGFAYNEQFF.

The J gene is TRBJ1-2, the V gene TRBV27; no firm D call. Germline V gene sequence: CDR1 MNHEY, CDR2 SMNVEV (reference sequence). The CDR3 runs 13 residues. V lost 2 bases and J 2 bases, leaving 6 bases between the germline ends. For the CDR3, the DNA is TGTGCCAGCAGTTTAGAGGGAAACTATGGCTACACCTTC. This codes for CASSLEGNYGYTF.

This clone was picked up a small number of times. The chain is built from TRBV7-6 and TRBJ2-5; D is undetermined. The DNA end is more similar to TRBJ2-7, so the J call may be wrong. The CDR3 totals 14 residues. Looked up from germline, CDR1 is SGHVS and CDR2 is FNYEAQ. CDR3 DNA: TGTGCCAGCAGCTTAGTTCGCAACTCCTACGAGCAGTACTTC. It codes for CASSLVRNSYEQYF.

The gene calls are TRBV5-1 and TRBJ1-2, with D possibly being TRBD1 (6 bases). Trimming removed 6 bases from V and 5 bases from J, with 20 bases in between. Per the germline V gene, CDR1 is SGHRS and CDR2 is YFSETQ. There are 15 residues in the CDR3. CDR3 in amino acids: CASTSVAGTKYGYTF. CDR3 coding DNA: TGCGCCAGCACGTCGGTAGCCGGGACAAAATATGGCTACACCTTC.